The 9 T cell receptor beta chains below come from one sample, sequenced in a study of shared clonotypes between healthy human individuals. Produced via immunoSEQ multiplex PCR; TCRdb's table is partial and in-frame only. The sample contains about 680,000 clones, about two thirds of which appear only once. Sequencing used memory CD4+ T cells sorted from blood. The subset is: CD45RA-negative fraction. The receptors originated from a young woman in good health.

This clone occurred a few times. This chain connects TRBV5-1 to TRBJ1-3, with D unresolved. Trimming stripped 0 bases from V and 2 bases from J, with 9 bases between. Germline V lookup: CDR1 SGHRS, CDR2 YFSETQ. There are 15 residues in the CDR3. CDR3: CASSLEGNPGNTIYF. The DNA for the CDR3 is TGCGCCAGCAGCTTGGAAGGGAATCCTGGAAACACCATATATTTT.

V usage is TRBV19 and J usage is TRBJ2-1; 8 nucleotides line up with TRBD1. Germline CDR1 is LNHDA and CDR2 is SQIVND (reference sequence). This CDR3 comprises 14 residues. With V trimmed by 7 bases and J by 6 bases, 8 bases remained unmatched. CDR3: CASNPRGLGNEQFF. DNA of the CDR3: TGTGCCAGTAATCCCAGGGGGCTAGGCAATGAGCAGTTCTTC.

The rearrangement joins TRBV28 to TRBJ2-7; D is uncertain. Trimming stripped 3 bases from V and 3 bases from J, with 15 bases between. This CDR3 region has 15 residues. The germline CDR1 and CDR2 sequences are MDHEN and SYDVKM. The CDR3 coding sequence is TGTGCCAGCAGTTTGGGCAGTCTAAGATTCTACGAGCAGTACTTC. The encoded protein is CASSLGSLRFYEQYF.

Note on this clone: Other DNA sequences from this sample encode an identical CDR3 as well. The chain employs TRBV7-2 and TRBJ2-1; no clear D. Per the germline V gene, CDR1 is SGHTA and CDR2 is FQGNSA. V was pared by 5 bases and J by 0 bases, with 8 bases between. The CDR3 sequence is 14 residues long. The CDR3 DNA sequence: TGTGCCAGCAGCCAAGACTCCTCCTACAATGAGCAGTTCTTC. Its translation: CASSQDSSYNEQFF. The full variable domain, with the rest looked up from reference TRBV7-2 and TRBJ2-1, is GAGVSQSPSNKVTEKGKDVELRCDPISGHTALYWYRQSLGQGLEFLIYFQGNSAPDKSGLPSDRFSAERTGGSVSTLTIQRTQQEDSAVYLCASSQDSSYNEQFFGPGTRLTVL.

CDR3 residues: CASSSASGGAYEQYF. Here the CDR3 DNA reads TGTGCCAGCAGTTCAGCTAGCGGCGGAGCCTACGAGCAGTACTTC. The chain links TRBV27 to TRBJ2-7, with 7 nucleotides matching TRBD2. With V trimmed by 4 bases and J by 2 bases, 8 bases remained unmatched. CDR1 is MNHEY and CDR2 is SMNVEV in the germline V gene (reference sequence). This CDR3 is 15 amino acids long.

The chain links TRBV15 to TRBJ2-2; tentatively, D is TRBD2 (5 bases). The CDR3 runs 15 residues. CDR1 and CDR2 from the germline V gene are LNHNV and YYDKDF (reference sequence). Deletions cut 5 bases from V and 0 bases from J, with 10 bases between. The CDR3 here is CATSGERTNTGELFF. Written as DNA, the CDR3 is TGTGCCACCAGCGGTGAGCGGACGAACACCGGGGAGCTGTTTTTT. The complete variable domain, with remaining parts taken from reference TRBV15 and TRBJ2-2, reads DAMVIQNPRYQVTQFGKPVTLSCSQTLNHNVMYWYQQKSSQAPKLLFHYYDKDFNNEADTPDNFQSRRPNTSFCFLDIRSPGLGDTAMYLCATSGERTNTGELFFGEGSRLTVL.

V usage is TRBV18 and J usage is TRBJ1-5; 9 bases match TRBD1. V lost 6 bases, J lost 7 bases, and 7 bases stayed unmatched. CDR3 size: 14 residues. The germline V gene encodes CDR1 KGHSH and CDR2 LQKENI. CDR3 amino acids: CASSGTGNNQPQHF. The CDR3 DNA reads TGTGCCAGCTCCGGGACAGGGAATAACCAGCCCCAGCATTTT. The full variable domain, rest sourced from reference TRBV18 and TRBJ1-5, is NAGVMQNPRHLVRRRGQEARLRCSPMKGHSHVYWYRQLPEEGLKFMVYLQKENIIDESGMPKERFSAEFPKEGPSILRIQQVVRGDSAAYFCASSGTGNNQPQHFGDGTRLSIL.

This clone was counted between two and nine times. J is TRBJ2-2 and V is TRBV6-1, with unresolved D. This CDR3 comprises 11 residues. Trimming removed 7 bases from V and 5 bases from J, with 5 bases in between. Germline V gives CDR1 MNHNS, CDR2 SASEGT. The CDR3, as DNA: TGTGCCAGCACCCAGACCGGGGAGCTGTTTTTT. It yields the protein CASTQTGELFF.

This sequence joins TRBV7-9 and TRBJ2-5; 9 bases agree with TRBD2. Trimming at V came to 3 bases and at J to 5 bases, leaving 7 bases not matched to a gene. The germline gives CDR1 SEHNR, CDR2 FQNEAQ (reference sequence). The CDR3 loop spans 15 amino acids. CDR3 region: CASSLLAGVDETQYF. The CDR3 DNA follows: TGTGCCAGCAGCTTGTTAGCGGGAGTCGACGAGACCCAGTACTTC.